This TCR beta chain was captured by sequencing in a study of shared clonotypes between healthy human individuals. Study at large: The cohort comprised a couple of women and a few men. Their ages spanned 18 to 49 years.

With 3 bases clipped from V and 3 bases from J, the junction kept 12 bases outside the gene matches. The CDR3 has 17 residues. From germline, CDR1 is SGHKS and CDR2 YYEKEE (reference sequence). Only in-frame clones appear in the TCRdb table, and some are missing; sequencing was by immunoSEQ multiplex PCR. The repertoire holds approximately 740,000 clones, with around two thirds as singletons. In this sample, this clone turned up once. Its antigen is not identified. Donors were Caucasian adults residing in Nashville, Tennessee, USA. Study-level results: Memory subsets generally showed lower estimated richness than naive subsets.

The clonotype originates from a young woman in good health. V usage is TRBV5-5 and J usage is TRBJ1-5; TRBD1 agrees at 7 bases. Sequencing was done on a sample of memory CD4+ T cells sorted from blood. Subset indicated: CD45RA-negative fraction. The CDR3 region is CASSYVGGSDINQPQHF. DNA for the CDR3: TGTGCCAGCAGCTACGTAGGGGGCTCGGATATCAATCAGCCCCAGCATTTT.